This T cell receptor beta chain was found in a study of T cells in Graves' hyperthyroidism and ophthalmopathy. Trimming removed 7 bases from V and 10 bases from J; junction bases left unmatched: 8. CDR1 MDHEN and CDR2 SYDVKM come from the germline V gene. The CDR3 covers 14 residues. Uncontrolled infections, other autoimmune diseases, pregnancy or lactation led to exclusion of patients. Amplification of TCR beta CDR3 regions used RNA as the template. RT-PCR in the first round (using the HTBI primer set) targeted the TCR CDR3. TCRdb used MiXCR to reprocess the multiplex PCR reads, holding one entry per CDR3 protein. Of 490,000 or so distinct CDR3 sequences listed, approximately 49% are singletons. The study's findings and limits: Separating ophthalmopathy from stable hyperthyroidism was achieved by a 13 V-J model.

This clonotype was seen many times. Antigen unknown. The sequencing sample was made of peripheral blood or thyroid tissue (not recorded which). The chain combines TRBV28 with TRBJ1-6, with 9 bases matching TRBD1. The origin of this receptor is an adult woman with Graves' disease, either hyperthyroidism or ophthalmopathy (not recorded which). The DNA of the CDR3 is TGTGCCAGCACTAGCACAGGGGGCGGCTCACCCCTCCACTTT. This gives the protein CASTSTGGGSPLHF.